The rows below give T cell receptor beta chains drawn from one sample of a study of shared clonotypes between healthy human individuals. Sequencing was performed with immunoSEQ multiplex PCR; in TCRdb, only in-frame clones are kept and a portion is missing. The table records 1 million to 1.2 million clones, 60% to 80% of them present only once. Sequences were obtained from memory CD4+ T cells from PBMCs. All receptors come from a man younger than 35 in good health. Some clones in this sample may be carry-over from other donors' samples. CDR3s include the opening cysteine and the closing phenylalanine or tryptophan. A D gene is named only where the DNA matches it firmly. Clone size is not always given. Where it is, it says once, few, many or a class for expanded clones.

CDR3nt: TGTGCCAGCAGCTTTGGTGCAGGGTCCTACAATGAGCAGTTCTTC
CDR3aa: CASSFGAGSYNEQFF
abundance: .
v_gene: TRBV11-3
d_gene: .
j_gene: TRBJ2-1

CDR3nt: TGTGCCAGCAGCGTAGATGAGGCAGGCTACAATGAGCAGTTCTTC
CDR3aa: CASSVDEAGYNEQFF
abundance: many
v_gene: TRBV9
d_gene: .
j_gene: TRBJ2-1

CDR3nt: TGTGCCAGCAGCCAAGTTGGCGGACCCGACGAGCAGTACTTC
CDR3aa: CASSQVGGPDEQYF
abundance: .
v_gene: TRBV14
d_gene: .
j_gene: TRBJ2-7

CDR3nt: TGTGCCATCAGTGAGGGAGGCGCGGGGTTCTTC
CDR3aa: CAISEGGAGFF
abundance: .
v_gene: TRBV10-3
d_gene: .
j_gene: TRBJ2-1

CDR3nt: TGTGCCATCAGTGAGTCGACTCAGGTTAGCTACGAGCAGTACTTC
CDR3aa: CAISESTQVSYEQYF
abundance: .
v_gene: TRBV10-3
d_gene: .
j_gene: TRBJ2-7

CDR3nt: TGTGCCACCTCTTCGGGGACCGTACGCTCTGGAAACACCATATATTTT
CDR3aa: CATSSGTVRSGNTIYF
abundance: .
v_gene: TRBV19
d_gene: .
j_gene: TRBJ1-3

CDR3nt: TGTGCCAGCTCACCTAGCGTGGTTATCACTGAAGCTTTCTTT
CDR3aa: CASSPSVVITEAFF
abundance: .
v_gene: TRBV18
d_gene: .
j_gene: TRBJ1-1

CDR3nt: TGTGCCAGCAGCTACACAGGGAAGACTGGCTACACCTTC
CDR3aa: CASSYTGKTGYTF
abundance: once
v_gene: TRBV5-3
d_gene: .
j_gene: TRBJ1-2

CDR3nt: TGTGCCAGCAGTGAGGGGCTCCTCTTAGACACAGATACGCAGTATTTT
CDR3aa: CASSEGLLLDTDTQYF
abundance: few
v_gene: TRBV6-4
d_gene: .
j_gene: TRBJ2-3

CDR3nt: TGTGCCAGCAGCCGGGGGGGGACTAGCGGAGTACAAGAGACCCAGTACTTC
CDR3aa: CASSRGGTSGVQETQYF
abundance: .
v_gene: TRBV7-8
d_gene: TRBD2
j_gene: TRBJ2-5

CDR3nt: TGTGCCAGCAGTTTCTCTAGCCCTGTGCAGTTCTTC
CDR3aa: CASSFSSPVQFF
abundance: .
v_gene: TRBV28
d_gene: .
j_gene: TRBJ2-1

CDR3nt: TGTGCCAGCAGTTTCCAGGGTGTCGGGGAGCTGTTTTTT
CDR3aa: CASSFQGVGELFF
abundance: .
v_gene: TRBV28
d_gene: .
j_gene: TRBJ2-2

CDR3nt: TGTGCCAGCAGTTCGATTTCTAGCGGGAGGGCGAGTGAGCAGTTCTTC
CDR3aa: CASSSISSGRASEQFF
abundance: few
v_gene: TRBV6-6
d_gene: TRBD2
j_gene: TRBJ2-1

CDR3nt: TGTGCCAGCAGCTTGAGGCCAGGGACTTCCGGGGAGCTGTTTTTT
CDR3aa: CASSLRPGTSGELFF
abundance: many
v_gene: TRBV11-2
d_gene: .
j_gene: TRBJ2-2

CDR3nt: TGTGCCAGCAGTCTAGAAAGCGGGAGTGGTTACGAGCAGTACTTC
CDR3aa: CASSLESGSGYEQYF
abundance: .
v_gene: TRBV2
d_gene: TRBD2
j_gene: TRBJ2-7

CDR3nt: TGTGCCAGCAGCTCCGTGGGACCCCACACTGAAGCTTTCTTT
CDR3aa: CASSSVGPHTEAFF
abundance: once
v_gene: TRBV7-3
d_gene: .
j_gene: TRBJ1-1

CDR3nt: TGTGCCAGCAGGGCGGGAGACGAAGAGACCCAGTACTTC
CDR3aa: CASRAGDEETQYF
abundance: .
v_gene: TRBV11-3
d_gene: TRBD2
j_gene: TRBJ2-5

CDR3nt: TGTGCCAGCAGCTCAGGACAGGACGGGACCCAGTACTTC
CDR3aa: CASSSGQDGTQYF
abundance: .
v_gene: TRBV5-4
d_gene: TRBD1
j_gene: TRBJ2-5

CDR3nt: TGTGCCAGCTCACCGATAGACCGTGACGGGGAGCTGTTTTTT
CDR3aa: CASSPIDRDGELFF
abundance: .
v_gene: TRBV18
d_gene: .
j_gene: TRBJ2-2

CDR3nt: TGTGCCAGCAGAGGGGGGACAGGAAACTACGAGCAGTACTTC
CDR3aa: CASRGGTGNYEQYF
abundance: .
v_gene: TRBV6-6
d_gene: TRBD1
j_gene: TRBJ2-7

CDR3nt: TGCGCCAGCAGCTCCGGGACTAGGGGCAATGAGCAGTTCTTC
CDR3aa: CASSSGTRGNEQFF
abundance: .
v_gene: TRBV5-1
d_gene: TRBD2
j_gene: TRBJ2-1

CDR3nt: TGTGCCAGCTCGCCGGGACAAACAGATACGCAGTATTTT
CDR3aa: CASSPGQTDTQYF
abundance: .
v_gene: TRBV18
d_gene: .
j_gene: TRBJ2-3

CDR3nt: TGTGCCAGCAGCTTAGTTGCTAGCACAGATACGCAGTATTTT
CDR3aa: CASSLVASTDTQYF
abundance: .
v_gene: TRBV7-3
d_gene: .
j_gene: TRBJ2-3

CDR3nt: TGTGCCAGCAGCTCCCCCAGACCCCTAGATGGCTACACCTTC
CDR3aa: CASSSPRPLDGYTF
abundance: .
v_gene: TRBV12-1
d_gene: .
j_gene: TRBJ1-2

CDR3nt: TGTGCCAGCGGCTTGGAGGGGGATCAGCCCCAGCATTTT
CDR3aa: CASGLEGDQPQHF
abundance: .
v_gene: TRBV6-1
d_gene: .
j_gene: TRBJ1-5

CDR3nt: TGTGCCAGCAGCGCATTCAACACCGGGGAGCTGTTTTTT
CDR3aa: CASSAFNTGELFF
abundance: .
v_gene: TRBV7-9
d_gene: .
j_gene: TRBJ2-2